Described below is a single TCR beta chain sequence and its context. V was clipped by 4 bases and J by 2 bases; unmatched bases: 12. This CDR3 region has 18 residues. CDR1 SGHNT and CDR2 YYREEE come from the germline V gene (reference sequence). The data derive from a study of cytomegalovirus exposure and HLA in healthy donors. Vbeta (60) and Jbeta (13) primers were used in the PCR. Repertoires were generated with immunoSEQ multiplex PCR, while TCRdb's copy carries only in-frame clones and drops some. Among over 75,000 clones listed, approximately 88% were seen once. Sequencing input: PBMCs. The receptor's source is a woman aged 50 to 60 in good health and CMV-seronegative. This sequence joins TRBV5-4 and TRBJ2-3; 11 positions match TRBD2. As DNA, the CDR3 is TGTGCCAGCAGCCAGGGGACTAGCGGAGGGGGGCCCACAGATACGCAGTATTTT. This gives the protein CASSQGTSGGGPTDTQYF.